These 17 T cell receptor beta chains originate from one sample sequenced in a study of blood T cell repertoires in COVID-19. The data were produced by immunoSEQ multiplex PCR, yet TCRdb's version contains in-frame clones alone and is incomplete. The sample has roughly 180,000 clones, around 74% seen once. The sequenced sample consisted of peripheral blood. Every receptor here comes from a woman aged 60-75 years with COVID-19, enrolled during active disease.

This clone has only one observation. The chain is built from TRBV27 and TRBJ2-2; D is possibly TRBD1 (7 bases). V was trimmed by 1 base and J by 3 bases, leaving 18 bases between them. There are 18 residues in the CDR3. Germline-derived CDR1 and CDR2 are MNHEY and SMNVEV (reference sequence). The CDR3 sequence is CASSLYSQGVADTGELFF. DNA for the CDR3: TGTGCCAGCAGTTTATACTCCCAGGGGGTAGCGGACACCGGGGAGCTGTTTTTT.

This CDR3 is CASSIRQGAWEQYF. The CDR3 nucleotides read TGCGCCAGCAGCATCCGACAGGGGGCATGGGAGCAGTACTTC. This rearrangement joins TRBV4-1 to TRBJ2-7, with TRBD1 identical over 10 bases. The CDR3 runs 14 residues. V lost 5 bases and J lost 7; bases outside the gene matches: 8. Germline V gene lookup returns CDR1 MGHRA and CDR2 YSYEKL.

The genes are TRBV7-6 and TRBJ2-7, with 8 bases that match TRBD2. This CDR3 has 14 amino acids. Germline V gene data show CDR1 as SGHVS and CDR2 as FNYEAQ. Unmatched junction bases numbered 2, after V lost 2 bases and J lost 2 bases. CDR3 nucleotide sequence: TGTGCCAGCAGCTTAACTAGCGGCGCCTACGAGCAGTACTTC. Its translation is CASSLTSGAYEQYF.

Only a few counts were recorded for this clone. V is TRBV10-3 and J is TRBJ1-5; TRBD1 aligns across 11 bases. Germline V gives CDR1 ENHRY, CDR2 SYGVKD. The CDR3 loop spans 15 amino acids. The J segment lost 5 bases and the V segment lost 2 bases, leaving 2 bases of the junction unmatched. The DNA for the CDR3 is TGTGCCATCAGTGAGGGGGGACAGGGGGATCAGCCCCAGCATTTT. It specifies CAISEGGQGDQPQHF.

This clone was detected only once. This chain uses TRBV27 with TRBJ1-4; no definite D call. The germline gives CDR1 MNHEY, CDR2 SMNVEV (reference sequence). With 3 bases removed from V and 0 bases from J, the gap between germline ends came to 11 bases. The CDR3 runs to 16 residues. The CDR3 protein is CASSLYSQATNEKLFF. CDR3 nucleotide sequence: TGTGCCAGCAGTTTGTACAGCCAGGCAACTAATGAAAAACTGTTTTTT.

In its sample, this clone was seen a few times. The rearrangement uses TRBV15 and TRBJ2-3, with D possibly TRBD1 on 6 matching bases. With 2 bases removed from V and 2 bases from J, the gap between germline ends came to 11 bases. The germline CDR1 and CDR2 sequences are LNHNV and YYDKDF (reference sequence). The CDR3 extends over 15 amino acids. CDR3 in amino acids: CATSRRTGFTDTQYF. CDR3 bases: TGTGCCACCAGCAGAAGAACAGGGTTCACAGATACGCAGTATTTT.

This chain's CDR3 is CASSCSSDRGRETQYF. The CDR3 DNA is TGTGCCAGCAGCTGTAGTAGTGACAGGGGGCGGGAGACCCAGTACTTC. The V call is TRBV3-1 (or the pseudogene TRBV3-2), the J call TRBJ2-5, with TRBD1 matching 10 bases. Per the germline V gene, CDR1 is LGHDT and CDR2 is YNNKEL (reference sequence). J lost 5 bases, V lost 5 bases, and 11 bases had no gene match. This CDR3 has 16 residues.

The CDR3 nucleotides read TGTGCCTCCCGAGGAGGGATAAAAAACGAGCAGTACTTC. Protein sequence: CASRGGIKNEQYF. The V call is TRBV6-6, the J call TRBJ2-7, with D perhaps matching TRBD2 (6 bases). This CDR3 is 13 amino acids long. The ends were cut back, 11 bases at V and 5 bases at J, with 19 bases in the middle. Looked up from germline, CDR1 is MNHNY and CDR2 is SVGAGI (reference sequence).

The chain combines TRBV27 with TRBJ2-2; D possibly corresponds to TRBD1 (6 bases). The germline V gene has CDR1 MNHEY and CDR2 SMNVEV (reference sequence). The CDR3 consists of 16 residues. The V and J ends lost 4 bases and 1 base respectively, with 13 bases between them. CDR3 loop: CASSSWGQGNTGELFF. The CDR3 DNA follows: TGTGCCAGCAGTTCCTGGGGGCAGGGGAACACCGGGGAGCTGTTTTTT.

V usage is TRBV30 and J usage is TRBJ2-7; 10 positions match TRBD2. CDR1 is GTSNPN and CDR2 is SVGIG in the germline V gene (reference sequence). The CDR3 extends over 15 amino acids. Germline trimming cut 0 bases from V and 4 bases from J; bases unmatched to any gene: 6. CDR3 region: CAWSVRAGGPYEQYF. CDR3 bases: TGTGCCTGGAGTGTACGAGCGGGAGGGCCTTACGAGCAGTACTTC.

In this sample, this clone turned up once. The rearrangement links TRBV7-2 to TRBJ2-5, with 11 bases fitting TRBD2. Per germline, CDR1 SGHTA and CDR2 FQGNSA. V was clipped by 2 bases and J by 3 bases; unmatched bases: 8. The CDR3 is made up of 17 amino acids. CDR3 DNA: TGTGCCAGCAGCTTACCCGGACTAGCGGGCAGAGAAGAGACCCAGTACTTC. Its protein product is CASSLPGLAGREETQYF. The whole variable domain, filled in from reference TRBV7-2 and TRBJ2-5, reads GAGVSQSPSNKVTEKGKDVELRCDPISGHTALYWYRQSLGQGLEFLIYFQGNSAPDKSGLPSDRFSAERTGGSVSTLTIQRTQQEDSAVYLCASSLPGLAGREETQYFGPGTRLLVL.

In DNA, the CDR3 is TGTGCCAGCCGGGGAGGACTTTACACCGGGGAGCTGTTTTTT. This translates into CASRGGLYTGELFF. The gene calls are TRBV2 and TRBJ2-2, with D possibly being TRBD2 (6 bases). Germline V gene data show CDR1 as SNHLY and CDR2 as FYNNEI. The CDR3 is 14 residues long. With 8 bases removed from V and 3 bases from J, the gap between germline ends came to 13 bases.

CDR3 sequence reads: CASSYPTGVFGIFDIQYF. The CDR3 coding sequence is TGTGCCAGCAGTTACCCCACCGGGGTTTTTGGGATTTTTGACATTCAGTACTTC. The rearrangement uses TRBV6-2 or TRBV6-3 and TRBJ2-4; a possible D gene is TRBD2 (5 bases). The V end lost 2 bases, the J end lost 8 bases, and 25 bases lay between the germline ends. The CDR3 loop spans 18 amino acids. Germline CDR1 reads MNHEY; CDR2 reads SVGEGT.

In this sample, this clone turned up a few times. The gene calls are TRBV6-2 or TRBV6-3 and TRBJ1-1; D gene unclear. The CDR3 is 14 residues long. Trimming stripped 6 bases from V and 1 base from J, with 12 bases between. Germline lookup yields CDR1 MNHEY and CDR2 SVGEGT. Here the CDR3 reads CASSGGMWNTEAFF. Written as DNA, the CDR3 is TGTGCCAGCAGCGGAGGTATGTGGAACACTGAAGCTTTCTTT.

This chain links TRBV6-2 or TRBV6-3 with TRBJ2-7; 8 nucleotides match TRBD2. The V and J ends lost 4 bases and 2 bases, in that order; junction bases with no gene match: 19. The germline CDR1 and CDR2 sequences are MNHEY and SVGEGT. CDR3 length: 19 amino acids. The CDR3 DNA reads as TGTGCCAGCAGTTTTACAGTCGGACTAGCCGGACCTGGGACCTACGAGCAGTACTTC. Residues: CASSFTVGLAGPGTYEQYF.

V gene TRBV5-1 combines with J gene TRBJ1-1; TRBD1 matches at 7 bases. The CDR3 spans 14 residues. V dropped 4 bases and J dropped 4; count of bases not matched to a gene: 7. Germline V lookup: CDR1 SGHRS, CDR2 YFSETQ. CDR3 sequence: CASSGMGQSTEAFF. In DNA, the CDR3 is TGCGCCAGCAGCGGAATGGGACAGAGCACTGAAGCTTTCTTT.

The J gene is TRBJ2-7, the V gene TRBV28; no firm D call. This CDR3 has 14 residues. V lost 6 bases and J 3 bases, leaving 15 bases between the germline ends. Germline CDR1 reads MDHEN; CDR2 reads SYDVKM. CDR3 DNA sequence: TGTGCCAGCAGCCCCGCCCTTTCCGGCTACGAGCAGTACTTC. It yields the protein CASSPALSGYEQYF.